A selection of T cell receptor beta chains follows, all from one sample in a study of blood T cells in healthy people across ages. Each CDR3 protein is one row after TCRdb ran MiXCR on the 5' RACE reads. The table records 850,000 to 1,100,000 distinct CDR3 sequences, 30% to 40% of them present only once. Sequences were obtained from blood. These receptors came from a man aged 18 to 29 in good health. Both conserved end residues are trimmed from each CDR3. Each record gives: V gene, D gene, CDR3 protein. D genes are given only for firm matches.

TRBV9,TRBD1,ASSLRQGNPYEQY
TRBV21-1,NA,ASSKGFGTSYGYT
TRBV14,NA,ASSGKNTGELF
TRBV6-1,NA,ASRQLLQGGNSPLH
TRBV20-1,TRBD2,SARGLAGPNEQF
TRBV6-5,TRBD1,ASSPGQGPVNEQY
TRBV6-2/TRBV6-3,NA,ASSYQRKDLLNTEAF
TRBV29-1,NA,GALQGEKLF
TRBV7-9,NA,ASSRGSDTEAF
TRBV4-1,TRBD1,ASSHTTGAYEQY
TRBV4-3,TRBD2,ASSQDAGGPYNEQF
TRBV12-3/TRBV12-4,TRBD1,ASSLRGPGGRAF
TRBV2,NA,ASKSDEQGEY
TRBV20-1,NA,SASRDSYGYT
TRBV6-2/TRBV6-3,TRBD2,ASRRLAGLNEQY
TRBV6-6,NA,ASSHRRGRDSNQPQH